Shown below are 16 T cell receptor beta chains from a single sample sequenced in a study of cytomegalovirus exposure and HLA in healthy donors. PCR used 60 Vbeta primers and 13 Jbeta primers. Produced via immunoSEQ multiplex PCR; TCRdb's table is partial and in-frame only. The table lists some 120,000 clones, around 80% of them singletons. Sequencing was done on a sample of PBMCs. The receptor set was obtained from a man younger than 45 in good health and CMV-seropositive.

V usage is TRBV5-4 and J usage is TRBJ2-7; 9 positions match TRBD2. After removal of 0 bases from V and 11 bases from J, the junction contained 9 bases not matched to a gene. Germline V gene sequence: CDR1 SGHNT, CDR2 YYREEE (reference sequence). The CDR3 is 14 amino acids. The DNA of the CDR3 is TGTGCCAGCAGCTTGGCTGGTAGCGGGAGAAAGAAGTACGTC. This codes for CASSLAGSGRKKYV.

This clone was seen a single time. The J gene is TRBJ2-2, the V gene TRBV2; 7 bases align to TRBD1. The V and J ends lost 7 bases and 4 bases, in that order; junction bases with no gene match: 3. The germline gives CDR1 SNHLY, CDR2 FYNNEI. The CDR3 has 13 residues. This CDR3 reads CASMGQFTGELFF. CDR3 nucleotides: TGTGCCAGCATGGGACAGTTCACCGGGGAGCTGTTTTTT.

The CDR3 DNA reads TGCGCCAGCCAGAGGTATCCGCAAGAGACCCAGTACTTC. Translation: CASQRYPQETQYF. The gene calls are TRBV5-1 and TRBJ2-5, with unresolved D. Germline CDR1 reads SGHRS; CDR2 reads YFSETQ. V was pared by 7 bases and J by 2 bases, with 12 bases between. The CDR3 has 13 amino acids.

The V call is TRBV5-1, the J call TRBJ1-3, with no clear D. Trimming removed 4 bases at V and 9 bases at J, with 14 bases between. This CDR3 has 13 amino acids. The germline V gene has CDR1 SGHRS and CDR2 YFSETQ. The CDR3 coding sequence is TGCGCCAGCAGCCCCACCACGACTGGCACCATATATTTT. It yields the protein CASSPTTTGTIYF.

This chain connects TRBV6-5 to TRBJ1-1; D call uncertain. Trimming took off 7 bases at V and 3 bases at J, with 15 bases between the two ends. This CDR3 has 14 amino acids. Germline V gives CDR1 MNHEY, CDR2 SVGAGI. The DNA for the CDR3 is TGTGCCAGCACGTGGCTTTGGTCTGACACTGAAGCTTTCTTT. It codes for CASTWLWSDTEAFF.

CDR3 DNA sequence: TGTGCCAGCTCACCAAGCCTGGGAGAGAGTCAGCCCCAGCATTTT. It specifies CASSPSLGESQPQHF. This chain uses TRBV18 with TRBJ1-5, with unresolved D. This CDR3 comprises 15 residues. V lost 2 bases to trimming and J lost 6 bases, with 14 bases between them. Germline assignment: CDR1 KGHSH and CDR2 LQKENI.

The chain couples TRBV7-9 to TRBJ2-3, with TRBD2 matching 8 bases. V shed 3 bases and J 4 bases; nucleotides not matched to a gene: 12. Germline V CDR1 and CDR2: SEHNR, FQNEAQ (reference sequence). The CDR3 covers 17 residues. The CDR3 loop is CASSFANAGRAPDTQYF. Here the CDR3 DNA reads TGTGCCAGCAGCTTCGCGAACGCCGGGAGGGCCCCAGATACGCAGTATTTT. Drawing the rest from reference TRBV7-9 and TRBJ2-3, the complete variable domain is DTGVSQNPRHKITKRGQNVTFRCDPISEHNRLYWYRQTLGQGPEFLTYFQNEAQLEKSRLLSDRFSAERPKGSFSTLEIQRTEQGDSAMYLCASSFANAGRAPDTQYFGPGTRLTVL.

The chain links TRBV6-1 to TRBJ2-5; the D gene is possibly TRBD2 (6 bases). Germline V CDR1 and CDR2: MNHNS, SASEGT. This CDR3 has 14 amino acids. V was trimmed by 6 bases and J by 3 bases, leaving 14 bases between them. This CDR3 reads CASRLGLTKETQYF. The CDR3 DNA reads TGTGCCAGCAGGCTGGGACTCACTAAAGAGACCCAGTACTTC.

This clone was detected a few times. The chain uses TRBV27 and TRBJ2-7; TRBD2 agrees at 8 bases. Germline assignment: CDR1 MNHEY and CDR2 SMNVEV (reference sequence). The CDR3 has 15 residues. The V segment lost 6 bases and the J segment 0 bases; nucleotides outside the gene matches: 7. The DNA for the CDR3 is TGTGCCAGCAGCTCCCCGGGGGGGCTCTCCTACGAGCAGTACTTC. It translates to CASSSPGGLSYEQYF.

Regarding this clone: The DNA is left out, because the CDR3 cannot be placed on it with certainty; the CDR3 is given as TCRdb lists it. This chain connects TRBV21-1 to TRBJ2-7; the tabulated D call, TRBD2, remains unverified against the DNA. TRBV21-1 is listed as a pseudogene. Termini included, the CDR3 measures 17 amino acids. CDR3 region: CASSKARVAGGSYEQYV.

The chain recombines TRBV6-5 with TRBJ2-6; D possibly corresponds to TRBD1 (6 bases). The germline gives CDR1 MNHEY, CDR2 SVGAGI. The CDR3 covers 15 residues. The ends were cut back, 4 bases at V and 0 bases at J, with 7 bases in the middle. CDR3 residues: CASSWDNSGANVLTF. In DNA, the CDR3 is TGTGCCAGCAGTTGGGACAACTCTGGGGCCAACGTCCTGACTTTC.

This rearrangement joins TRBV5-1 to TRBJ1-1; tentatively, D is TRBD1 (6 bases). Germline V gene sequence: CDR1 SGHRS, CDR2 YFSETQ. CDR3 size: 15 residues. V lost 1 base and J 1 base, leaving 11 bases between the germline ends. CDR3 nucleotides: TGCGCCAGCAGCTTGCCCCCAGGGGCGAACACTGAAGCTTTCTTT. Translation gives CASSLPPGANTEAFF.

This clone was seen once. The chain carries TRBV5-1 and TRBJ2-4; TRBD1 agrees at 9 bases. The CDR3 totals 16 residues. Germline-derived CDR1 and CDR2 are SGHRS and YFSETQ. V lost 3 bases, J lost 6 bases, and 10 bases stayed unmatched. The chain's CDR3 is CASSYSDRGDLNIQYF. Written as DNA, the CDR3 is TGCGCCAGCAGCTATTCCGACAGGGGGGACTTAAACATTCAGTACTTC.

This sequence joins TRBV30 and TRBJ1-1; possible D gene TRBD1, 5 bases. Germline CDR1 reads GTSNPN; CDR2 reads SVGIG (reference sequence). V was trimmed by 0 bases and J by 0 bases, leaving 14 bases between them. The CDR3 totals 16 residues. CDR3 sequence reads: CAWSVLGRALNTEAFF. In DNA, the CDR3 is TGTGCCTGGAGTGTACTGGGCAGGGCCTTGAACACTGAAGCTTTCTTT. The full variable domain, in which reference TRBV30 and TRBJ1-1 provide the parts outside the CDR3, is SQTIHQWPATLVQPVGSPLSLECTVEGTSNPNLYWYRQAAGRGLQLLFYSVGIGQISSEVPQNLSASRPQDRQFILSSKKLLLSDSGFYLCAWSVLGRALNTEAFFGQGTRLTVV.

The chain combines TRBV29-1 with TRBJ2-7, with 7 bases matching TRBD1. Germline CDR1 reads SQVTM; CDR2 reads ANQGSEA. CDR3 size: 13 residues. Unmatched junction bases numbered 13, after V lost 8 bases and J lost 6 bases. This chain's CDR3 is CSFARSTGSEQYF. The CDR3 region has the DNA TGCAGCTTCGCCCGTTCGACAGGGAGCGAGCAGTACTTC.

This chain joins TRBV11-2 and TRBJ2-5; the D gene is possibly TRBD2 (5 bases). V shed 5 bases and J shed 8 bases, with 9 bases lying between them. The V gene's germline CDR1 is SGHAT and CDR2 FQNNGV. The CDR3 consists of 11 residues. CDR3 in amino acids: CASSRTGTQYF. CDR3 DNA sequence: TGTGCCAGCAGCCGCACGGGAACCCAGTACTTC.